These 13 T cell receptor beta chains share one sample of origin, sequenced in a study of low-dose radiotherapy and immunotherapy resistance in tumors. First-strand cDNA relied on TRAV- and TRBV-specific primers spanning alpha and beta chains. Over around 19 PCR cycles, TCRs were amplified from a constant-region primer and V-primer adapter. TCRdb ran MiXCR on the reads and lists one entry per CDR3 protein. This table has 5,000 to 7,000 distinct CDR3 sequences, around two thirds appearing once. The receptor set was obtained from a human donor with advanced metastatic prostate, ovarian, gallbladder or colorectal cancer (not recorded which). This table probably holds off-target reads from a library built for another chain.

The chain uses TRBV9 and TRBJ2-1; no firm D call. The CDR3 contains 14 residues. Trimming took off 0 bases at V and 8 bases at J, with 12 bases between the two ends. CDR1 is SGDLS and CDR2 is YYNGEE in the germline V gene. The DNA for the CDR3 is TGTGCCAGCAGCGTAGTTGACGGCATCTATGAGCAGTTCTTC. Its protein is CASSVVDGIYEQFF. Together with reference TRBV9 and TRBJ2-1, the CDR3 gives the full variable domain: DSGVTQTPKHLITATGQRVTLRCSPRSGDLSVYWYQQSLDQGLQFLIQYYNGEERAKGNILERFSAQQFPDLHSELNLSSLELGDSALYFCASSVVDGIYEQFFGPGTRLTVL.

The chain has TRBV19 and TRBJ2-3, with 10 bases that match TRBD2. V gave up 6 bases and J gave up 1 base; unmatched junction bases: 7. The CDR3 has 16 residues. The germline CDR1 and CDR2 sequences are LNHDA and SQIVND (reference sequence). The CDR3 here is CASRRSGTSGTDTQYF. For the CDR3, the DNA is TGTGCCAGTAGGCGATCCGGGACTAGCGGCACAGATACGCAGTATTTT.

The J gene is TRBJ1-1, the V gene TRBV4-2; maybe TRBD1 (5 bases). Trimming cost V 1 base and J 3 bases, with 15 bases left between them. Germline-derived CDR1 and CDR2 are LGHNA and YNFKEQ. The CDR3 has 16 amino acids. CDR3 in amino acids: CASSQGNGKGDTEAFF. DNA of the CDR3: TGTGCCAGCAGCCAAGGAAATGGGAAAGGGGACACTGAAGCTTTCTTT.

The chain employs TRBV11-2 and TRBJ2-1, with TRBD2 identical over 11 bases. This CDR3 has 15 residues. The germline V gene has CDR1 SGHAT and CDR2 FQNNGV. Unmatched junction bases numbered 8, after V lost 5 bases and J lost 8 bases. CDR3 nucleotide sequence: TGTGCCAGCAGCCCGGGACTAGCGGCAAGGTATGAGCAGTTCTTC. It translates to CASSPGLAARYEQFF.

This clonotype was observed a handful of times. The rearrangement links TRBV11-2 to TRBJ2-3; 9 positions match TRBD1. The ends lost 5 bases at V and 6 bases at J; junction bases unmatched: 9. The CDR3 totals 15 residues. Per the germline V gene, CDR1 is SGHAT and CDR2 is FQNNGV. The CDR3 sequence: CASSIGTGPMDTQYF. The CDR3 DNA is TGTGCCAGCAGCATCGGGACAGGGCCCATGGATACGCAGTATTTT.

This clonotype was seen only a few times. This chain uses TRBV2 with TRBJ2-7; possibly TRBD1 for D (7 bases). Trimming took off 8 bases at V and 5 bases at J, with 16 bases between the two ends. In germline, CDR1 is SNHLY, CDR2 FYNNEI. The CDR3 consists of 13 residues. CDR3 sequence: CASGGTEEHEQYF. The CDR3 DNA follows: TGTGCCAGCGGCGGGACAGAAGAGCACGAGCAGTACTTC.

The table lists this clonotype with a few counts. V usage is TRBV6-8 and J usage is TRBJ1-1, with D perhaps matching TRBD1 (5 bases). The germline V gene encodes CDR1 MNHGY and CDR2 SAAAGT. The V end lost 2 bases, the J end lost 7 bases, and 14 bases lay between the germline ends. The CDR3 totals 14 residues. CDR3 sequence (DNA): TGTGCCAGCAGTTACGACACTGGGGGGGTTGAAGCTTTCTTT. Its protein product is CASSYDTGGVEAFF.

For this clonotype: The junction and the germline gene differ at one end; a read error may be behind it. CDR3 amino acids: CASSLANSPGHEDF. In DNA form, the CDR3 reads TGTGCCAGCAGCTTGGCTAACTCACCGGGACATGAGGACTTC. The genes are TRBV5-4 and TRBJ2-5; perhaps TRBD1 as D (6 bases). The germline CDR1 and CDR2 sequences are SGHNT and YYREEE (reference sequence). CDR3 length: 14 amino acids.

The V gene is TRBV2, the J gene TRBJ1-1; a possible D gene is TRBD1 (6 bases). The V end lost 8 bases, the J end lost 3 bases, and 13 bases lay between the germline ends. From germline, CDR1 is SNHLY and CDR2 FYNNEI. The CDR3 loop spans 13 amino acids. The CDR3 here is CASSGATYTEAFF. CDR3 nucleotide sequence: TGTGCCAGCTCAGGGGCGACCTACACTGAAGCTTTCTTT.

This rearrangement joins TRBV30 to TRBJ1-5, with TRBD1 matching over 7 bases. V shed 2 bases, J shed 1 base, and the junction held 8 bases outside the gene matches. Per the germline V gene, CDR1 is GTSNPN and CDR2 is SVGIG (reference sequence). This CDR3 is 16 amino acids long. The DNA of the CDR3 is TGTGCCTGGAGTATCCGGGGACAGTTAAGCAATCAGCCCCAGCATTTT. Its protein product is CAWSIRGQLSNQPQHF. Supplemented by reference TRBV30 and TRBJ1-5, the full variable domain reads SQTIHQWPATLVQPVGSPLSLECTVEGTSNPNLYWYRQAAGRGLQLLFYSVGIGQISSEVPQNLSASRPQDRQFILSSKKLLLSDSGFYLCAWSIRGQLSNQPQHFGDGTRLSIL.

The chain combines TRBV27 with TRBJ2-5; a weak D match, TRBD2 (5 bases). Germline V gene lookup returns CDR1 MNHEY and CDR2 SMNVEV (reference sequence). The germline V and J ends were trimmed by 6 bases and 5 bases, with 10 bases remaining between them. The length of the CDR3 is 12 residues. The CDR3 is CASSGRGETQYF. CDR3 DNA sequence: TGTGCCAGCAGCGGAAGAGGGGAGACCCAGTACTTC.

The rearrangement uses TRBV4-2 and TRBJ1-1; D not resolved. Deletions cut 0 bases from V and 1 base from J, with 6 bases between. Germline-derived CDR1 and CDR2 are LGHNA and YNFKEQ. The CDR3 is made up of 14 amino acids. Here the CDR3 reads CASSQDRRNTEAFF. In DNA form, the CDR3 reads TGTGCCAGCAGCCAAGATAGACGGAACACTGAAGCTTTCTTT.

The chain carries TRBV6-8 and TRBJ2-2; D may be TRBD1 (6 bases). From germline, CDR1 is MNHGY and CDR2 SAAAGT. Trimming shortened V by 9 bases and J by 4 bases, and 18 bases separated the two germline ends. The CDR3 is 15 residues long. CDR3 nucleotide sequence: TGTGCCAGTGCTCGGGCATCCAGGGGCACCGGGGAGCTGTTTTTT. Encoded protein: CASARASRGTGELFF.